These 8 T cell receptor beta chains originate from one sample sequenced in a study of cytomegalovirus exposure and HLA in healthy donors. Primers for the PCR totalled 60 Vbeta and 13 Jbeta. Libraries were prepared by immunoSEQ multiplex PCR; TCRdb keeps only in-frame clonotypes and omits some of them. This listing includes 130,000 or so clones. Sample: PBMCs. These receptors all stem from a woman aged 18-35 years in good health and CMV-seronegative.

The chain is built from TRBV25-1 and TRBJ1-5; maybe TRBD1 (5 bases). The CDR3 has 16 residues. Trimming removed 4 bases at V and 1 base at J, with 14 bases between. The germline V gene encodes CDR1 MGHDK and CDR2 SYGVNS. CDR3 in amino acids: CASSGAGLGSNQPQHF. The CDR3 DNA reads TGTGCCAGCAGTGGGGCAGGGCTTGGGAGCAATCAGCCCCAGCATTTT.

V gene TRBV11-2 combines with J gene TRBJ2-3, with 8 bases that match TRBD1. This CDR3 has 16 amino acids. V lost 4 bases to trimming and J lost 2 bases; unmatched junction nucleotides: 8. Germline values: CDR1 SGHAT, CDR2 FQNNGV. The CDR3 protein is CASSSDRGLITDTQYF. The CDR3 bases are TGTGCCAGCAGCTCAGACAGGGGATTGATCACAGATACGCAGTATTTT.

The CDR3 nucleotides read TGTGCCAGCAGCTTAGAAGCGGGGCCCTCCTACGAGCAGTACTTC. Amino acids: CASSLEAGPSYEQYF. The rearrangement joins TRBV7-8 to TRBJ2-7, with 7 bases aligning to TRBD2. Germline V gene lookup returns CDR1 SGHVS and CDR2 FQNEAQ. The CDR3 is 15 residues long. J lost 0 bases, V lost 1 base, and 3 bases had no gene match.

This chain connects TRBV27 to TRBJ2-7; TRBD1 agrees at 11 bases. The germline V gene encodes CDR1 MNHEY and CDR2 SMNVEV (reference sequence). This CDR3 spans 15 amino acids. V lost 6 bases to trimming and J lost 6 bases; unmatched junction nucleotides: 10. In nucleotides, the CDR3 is TGTGCCAGCAGGAGGACAGGGGGCGGCTTCAGCGAGCAGTACGTC. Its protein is CASRRTGGGFSEQYV.

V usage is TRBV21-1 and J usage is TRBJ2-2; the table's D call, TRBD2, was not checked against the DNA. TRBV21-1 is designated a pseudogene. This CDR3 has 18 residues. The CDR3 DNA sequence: TGTGCCAGCAGCCCGACTCTGGGGACTAGCGCGAACACCGGGGAGCTGTTTTTT. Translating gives CASSPTLGTSANTGELFF.

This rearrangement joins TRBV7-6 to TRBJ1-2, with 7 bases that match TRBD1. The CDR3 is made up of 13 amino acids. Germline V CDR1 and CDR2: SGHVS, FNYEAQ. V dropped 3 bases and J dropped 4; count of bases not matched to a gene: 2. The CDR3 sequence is CASSFPGGYGYTF. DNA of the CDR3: TGTGCCAGCAGCTTTCCAGGGGGCTATGGCTACACCTTC. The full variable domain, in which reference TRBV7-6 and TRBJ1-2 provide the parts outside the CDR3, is GAGVSQSPRYKVTKRGQDVALRCDPISGHVSLYWYRQALGQGPEFLTYFNYEAQQDKSGLPNDRFSAERPEGSISTLTIQRTEQRDSAMYRCASSFPGGYGYTFGSGTRLTVV.

The CDR3 here is CASTETAGGKETQYF. CDR3 DNA: TGTGCCAGCACCGAGACGGCGGGAGGGAAAGAGACCCAGTACTTC. The chain combines TRBV4-2 with TRBJ2-5; 9 bases line up with TRBD2. Germline CDR1 reads LGHNA; CDR2 reads YNFKEQ. J lost 3 bases, V lost 7 bases, and 9 bases had no gene match. The CDR3 has 15 amino acids.

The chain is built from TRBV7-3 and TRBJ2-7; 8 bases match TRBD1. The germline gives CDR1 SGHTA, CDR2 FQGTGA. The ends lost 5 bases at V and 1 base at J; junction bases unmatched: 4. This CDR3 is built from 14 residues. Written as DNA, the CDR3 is TGTGCCAGCAGCGTGACAGGGGCGTCCTACGAGCAGTACGTC. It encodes CASSVTGASYEQYV.